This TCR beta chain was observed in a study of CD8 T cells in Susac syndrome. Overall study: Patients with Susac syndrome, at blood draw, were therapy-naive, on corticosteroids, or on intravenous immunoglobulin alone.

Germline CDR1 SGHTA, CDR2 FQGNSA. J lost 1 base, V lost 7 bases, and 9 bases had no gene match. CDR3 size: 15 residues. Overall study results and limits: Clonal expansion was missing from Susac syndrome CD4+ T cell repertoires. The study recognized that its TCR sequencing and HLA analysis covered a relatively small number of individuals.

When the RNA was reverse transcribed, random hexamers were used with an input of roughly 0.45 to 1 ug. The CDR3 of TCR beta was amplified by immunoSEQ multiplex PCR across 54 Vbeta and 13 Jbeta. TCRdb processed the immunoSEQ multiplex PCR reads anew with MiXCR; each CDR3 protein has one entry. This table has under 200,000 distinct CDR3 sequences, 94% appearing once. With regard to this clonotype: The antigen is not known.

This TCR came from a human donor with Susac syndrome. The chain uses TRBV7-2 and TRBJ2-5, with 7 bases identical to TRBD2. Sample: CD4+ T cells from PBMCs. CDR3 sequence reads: CASNMGGMAQETQYF. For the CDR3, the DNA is TGTGCCAGCAACATGGGAGGGATGGCCCAAGAGACCCAGTACTTC. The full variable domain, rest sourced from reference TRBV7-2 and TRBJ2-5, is GAGVSQSPSNKVTEKGKDVELRCDPISGHTALYWYRQSLGQGLEFLIYFQGNSAPDKSGLPSDRFSAERTGGSVSTLTIQRTQQEDSAVYLCASNMGGMAQETQYFGPGTRLLVL.